The TCR beta chain under discussion was sequenced for a study of shared clonotypes between healthy human individuals. Study-wide background: Researchers assigned three CD4 naive, three CD4 memory, two CD8 naive and one CD8 memory plate to each donor. Points from the study as a whole: Tissue TCR repertoires likely differ from these blood-only repertoires.

The V gene's germline CDR1 is MNHNS and CDR2 SASEGT. V was cut by 2 bases and J by 6 bases, with 14 bases left in between. The CDR3 runs 15 residues. Remarks on this clone: Its target is not known.

Profiled with immunoSEQ multiplex PCR; TCRdb holds only in-frame clones, not every one. The data contain around 750,000 clones, around two thirds of them singletons. This chain connects TRBV6-1 to TRBJ1-5, with D hard to call. The sample taken for sequencing was memory CD4+ T cells sorted from blood. Regarding subset: CD45RA-negative fraction. This sequence originates from a woman between 25 and 40 years old in good health. This CDR3 reads CASSESQVSLQPQHF. The CDR3 bases are TGTGCCAGCAGTGAATCTCAGGTTAGTCTTCAGCCCCAGCATTTT.